Shown below are 27 T cell receptor beta chains from a single sample sequenced in a study of blood T cell repertoires in COVID-19. The protocol was immunoSEQ multiplex PCR, while the TCRdb copy is restricted to in-frame clones and leaves out a portion. The sample lists about 83,000 clones, just over 85% occurring once. The sample comprised peripheral blood. These receptors all come from a woman older than 75 in a cohort sampled during active or convalescent COVID-19.

The chain employs TRBV3-1 (or the pseudogene TRBV3-2) and TRBJ2-7, with unresolved D. Trimming removed 3 bases at V and 0 bases at J, with 6 bases between. Germline values: CDR1 LGHDT, CDR2 YNNKEL (reference sequence). The CDR3 runs to 13 residues. This CDR3 is CASSHLSSYEQYF. The CDR3, as DNA: TGTGCCAGCAGCCATCTAAGCTCCTACGAGCAGTACTTC.

The rearrangement links TRBV6-5 to TRBJ1-1; D is unresolved. The V end was cut by 6 bases, the J end by 1 base, with 9 bases between. Germline CDR1 is MNHEY and CDR2 is SVGAGI. CDR3 length: 13 residues. The CDR3 coding sequence is TGTGCCAGCAGGACCCCGGGGAACACTGAAGCTTTCTTT. This gives the protein CASRTPGNTEAFF.

The chain joins TRBV5-4 to TRBJ2-1; 7 bases match TRBD2. The trim removed 2 bases at V and 4 bases at J, leaving 9 bases unmatched. The CDR3 is 16 amino acids. In germline, CDR1 is SGHNT, CDR2 YYREEE (reference sequence). CDR3 sequence reads: CASSLPSSGPYNEQFF. In nucleotides, the CDR3 is TGTGCCAGCAGCTTACCCTCTAGCGGTCCATACAATGAGCAGTTCTTC.

This chain connects TRBV5-4 to TRBJ1-2; 12 positions agree with TRBD1. The germline V gene encodes CDR1 SGHNT and CDR2 YYREEE (reference sequence). The CDR3 totals 14 residues. After removal of 3 bases from V and 4 bases from J, the junction contained 1 base not matched to a gene. The CDR3 loop reads CASSWGQGAYGYTF. CDR3 DNA: TGTGCCAGCAGCTGGGGACAGGGGGCCTATGGCTACACCTTC.

The chain is built from TRBV5-6 and TRBJ2-3; D is possibly TRBD1 (6 bases). This CDR3 spans 15 amino acids. CDR1 and CDR2 (germline): SGHDT, YYEEEE. V shed 2 bases and J shed 2 bases, with 12 bases lying between them. For the CDR3, the DNA is TGTGCCAGCAGCTTAGCAGGGGAGTTCACAGATACGCAGTATTTT. It is translated as CASSLAGEFTDTQYF.

The V call is TRBV2, the J call TRBJ2-2, with TRBD2 identical over 11 bases. The CDR3 length is 17 residues. CDR1 and CDR2 (germline): SNHLY, FYNNEI. V lost 4 bases to trimming and J lost 5 bases; unmatched junction nucleotides: 9. Here the CDR3 reads CASSALGLAVNTGELFF. The CDR3 region has the DNA TGTGCCAGCAGTGCCTTGGGACTAGCGGTCAATACCGGGGAGCTGTTTTTT.

This clone is a singleton in its sample. The gene calls are TRBV5-1 and TRBJ2-7; 12 bases match TRBD2. Losses at the gene ends were 4 bases for V and 6 bases for J; bases not matched to a gene: 8. Germline CDR1 is SGHRS and CDR2 is YFSETQ. The CDR3 spans 15 residues. CDR3 in amino acids: CASSSALAGGSEQYF. CDR3 DNA: TGCGCCAGCAGCAGCGCACTAGCGGGAGGAAGCGAGCAGTACTTC.

This clone was seen only once. This CDR3 is also generated by other DNA sequences in the sample. The J gene is TRBJ2-3, the V gene TRBV5-4; 12 positions match TRBD2. The CDR3 is made up of 15 amino acids. The trim removed 4 bases at V and 3 bases at J, leaving 3 bases unmatched. CDR1 and CDR2 (germline): SGHNT, YYREEE (reference sequence). CDR3 nucleotide sequence: TGTGCCAGCAGCCCTGGACTAGCGGGAACAGATACGCAGTATTTT. As protein: CASSPGLAGTDTQYF.

The chain combines TRBV18 with TRBJ1-5; 8 positions agree with TRBD1. Germline values: CDR1 KGHSH, CDR2 LQKENI. CDR3 length: 16 amino acids. With V trimmed by 3 bases and J by 1 base, 5 bases remained unmatched. The CDR3, as DNA: TGTGCCAGCTCACCCCAGGGGGCCGGGAGCAATCAGCCCCAGCATTTT. It codes for CASSPQGAGSNQPQHF.

J is TRBJ2-1 and V is TRBV5-1; TRBD2 matches 13 bases. J was trimmed by 9 bases and V by 4 bases; bases with no gene match: 10. The germline V gene encodes CDR1 SGHRS and CDR2 YFSETQ. This CDR3 is 16 amino acids long. CDR3 bases: TGCGCCAGCAGCCCAACTGGACTAGCGGGAGTGGTTGAGCAGTTCTTC. Encoded protein: CASSPTGLAGVVEQFF.

This clone was picked up one time. V usage is TRBV25-1 and J usage is TRBJ1-5; 10 nucleotides align to TRBD1. CDR1 and CDR2 from the germline V gene are MGHDK and SYGVNS. The CDR3 extends over 14 amino acids. The V gene end was trimmed by 5 bases and the J gene end by 6 bases; junction bases not matched to a gene: 4. The CDR3 bases are TGTGCCAGCAGTAAGACAGGGGGCAGTCAGCCCCAGCATTTT. Translating it yields CASSKTGGSQPQHF.

This clone was seen once. The V gene is TRBV20-1, the J gene TRBJ1-4; 9 bases are a match to TRBD1. CDR3 size: 16 residues. Germline V gene data show CDR1 as DFQATT and CDR2 as SNEGSKA (reference sequence). The V gene end was trimmed by 3 bases and the J gene end by 12 bases; junction bases not matched to a gene: 17. CDR3 amino acids: CSASRTGVLAGEELFF. The CDR3 DNA reads TGCAGTGCTAGTCGGACAGGGGTGCTAGCGGGAGAAGAACTGTTTTTT.

The rearrangement joins TRBV5-5 to TRBJ1-2, with D maybe TRBD1 (5 bases). Trimming pared 0 bases from V and 2 bases from J, leaving 5 bases between. Looked up from germline, CDR1 is SGHKS and CDR2 is YYEKEE (reference sequence). This CDR3 comprises 13 residues. CDR3 sequence (DNA): TGTGCCAGCAGCTTGGGACAGAACTATGGCTACACCTTC. Translated: CASSLGQNYGYTF.

The chain is built from TRBV6-5 and TRBJ2-1; D might be TRBD1 (5 bases). The germline V gene has CDR1 MNHEY and CDR2 SVGAGI. With 5 bases removed from V and 0 bases from J, the gap between germline ends came to 8 bases. This CDR3 is built from 14 residues. The CDR3, as DNA: TGTGCCAGCAGTCGACAGAGCTCCTACAATGAGCAGTTCTTC. This translates into CASSRQSSYNEQFF.

The gene calls are TRBV19 and TRBJ1-2; 7 bases are shared with TRBD1. Germline CDR1 is LNHDA and CDR2 is SQIVND (reference sequence). The V segment lost 9 bases and the J segment 0 bases; nucleotides outside the gene matches: 13. This CDR3 has 16 residues. DNA for the CDR3: TGTGCCAGCTCCAGACAGGGCAGTCTTTCTAACTATGGCTACACCTTC. Protein product: CASSRQGSLSNYGYTF.

This chain links TRBV30 with TRBJ2-5; 15 bases map to TRBD2. Germline loops: CDR1 GTSNPN, CDR2 SVGIG (reference sequence). V was pared by 3 bases and J by 4 bases, with 3 bases of the junction left unmatched. CDR3 length: 15 amino acids. In DNA form, the CDR3 reads TGTGCCTGGAGGGGGACTAGCGGGAGGAGAGAGACCCAGTACTTC. It yields the protein CAWRGTSGRRETQYF.

V and J are TRBV7-2 and TRBJ2-1, with TRBD1 matching over 9 bases. This CDR3 spans 14 amino acids. Germline V gives CDR1 SGHTA, CDR2 FQGNSA. J lost 10 bases, V lost 5 bases, and 9 bases had no gene match. The CDR3 DNA reads TGTGCCAGCAGCCCCTTAGTGACAGGGGGAGAGCAGTTCTTC. This encodes CASSPLVTGGEQFF.

This sequence joins TRBV7-9 and TRBJ2-1; 7 bases match TRBD2. Germline values: CDR1 SEHNR, CDR2 FQNEAQ (reference sequence). V trimming: 5 bases; J trimming: 15 bases; junction bases outside the gene matches: 10. This CDR3 region has 12 residues. The CDR3 protein is CASSTKAGSLFF. CDR3 in DNA: TGTGCCAGCAGCACGAAAGCGGGATCTCTGTTCTTC.

For the CDR3, the DNA is TGTGCCAGCAGCGTAGATGCGGGGGTGCGAACTGAAGCTTTCTTT. It is translated as CASSVDAGVRTEAFF. The rearrangement uses TRBV9 and TRBJ1-1; tentative D call: TRBD1 (5 bases). Trimming removed 0 bases at V and 5 bases at J, with 14 bases between. The V gene's germline CDR1 is SGDLS and CDR2 YYNGEE. The CDR3 sequence is 15 residues long. The variable domain in full, completed from reference TRBV9 and TRBJ1-1, reads DSGVTQTPKHLITATGQRVTLRCSPRSGDLSVYWYQQSLDQGLQFLIQYYNGEERAKGNILERFSAQQFPDLHSELNLSSLELGDSALYFCASSVDAGVRTEAFFGQGTRLTVV.

The genes are TRBV19 and TRBJ1-5; 11 nucleotides align to TRBD1. Germline CDR1 and CDR2: LNHDA and SQIVND (reference sequence). The V gene end was trimmed by 7 bases and the J gene end by 6 bases; junction bases not matched to a gene: 5. This CDR3 is built from 14 residues. CDR3 bases: TGTGCCAGTAACGGACAGGGGGCAAGTCAGCCCCAGCATTTT. The encoded protein is CASNGQGASQPQHF.

This chain joins TRBV11-2 and TRBJ1-2; D possibly corresponds to TRBD1 (6 bases). Germline values: CDR1 SGHAT, CDR2 FQNNGV. Between the trimmed V and J ends, which lost 2 bases and 8 bases, there was a span of 15 bases. The CDR3 has 14 amino acids. The CDR3 spells CASSLLSGARGYTF. The CDR3, as DNA: TGTGCCAGCAGCTTACTCTCAGGGGCGAGGGGCTACACCTTC.

The V and J genes are TRBV27 and TRBJ2-7, with 7 bases aligning to TRBD2. With 8 bases clipped from V and 3 bases from J, the junction kept 7 bases outside the gene matches. This CDR3 has 13 amino acids. CDR1 is MNHEY and CDR2 is SMNVEV in the germline V gene (reference sequence). The CDR3 sequence: CASAVAGIYEQYF. The CDR3 region has the DNA TGTGCCAGCGCCGTAGCGGGTATCTACGAGCAGTACTTC.

The chain couples TRBV9 to TRBJ2-3, with a possible D match to TRBD2 (5 bases). The CDR3 consists of 15 residues. Per the germline V gene, CDR1 is SGDLS and CDR2 is YYNGEE. Trimming left V 2 bases short and J 3 bases short, with 13 bases between. The CDR3 nucleotides are TGTGCCAGCAGCGTGTGGGAGTCGAGGACAGATACGCAGTATTTT. As protein: CASSVWESRTDTQYF.

This chain links TRBV20-1 with TRBJ2-7, with a tentative D call TRBD2 (5 bases). V was trimmed by 3 bases and J by 9 bases, leaving 21 bases between them. CDR1 and CDR2 (germline): DFQATT, SNEGSKA (reference sequence). This CDR3 region has 14 residues. The CDR3, as DNA: TGCAGTGCTAGTCAAGAGCGGACCCCCACCGGGCAGTACTTC. Residues: CSASQERTPTGQYF.

This chain joins TRBV28 and TRBJ2-7; no firm D call. The CDR3 has 11 amino acids. The germline V gene has CDR1 MDHEN and CDR2 SYDVKM. V shed 4 bases and J shed 4 bases, with 5 bases lying between them. The chain's CDR3 is CASSYRYEQYF. The CDR3 nucleotides read TGTGCCAGCAGTTACCGGTACGAGCAGTACTTC.

V usage is TRBV6-2 or TRBV6-3 and J usage is TRBJ2-1, with TRBD2 as a possible D gene (5 bases). There are 14 residues in the CDR3. Trimming pared 2 bases from V and 6 bases from J, leaving 11 bases between. Germline V lookup: CDR1 MNHEY, CDR2 SVGEGT. The CDR3 spells CASSYPAAGNEQFF. CDR3 bases: TGTGCCAGCAGTTACCCAGCGGCGGGCAATGAGCAGTTCTTC.

The count of this clone is one. CDR3 nucleotides: TGTGCCAGTAGTAGTAGCGGACAAGAGACCCAGTACTTC. Amino acid sequence: CASSSSGQETQYF. This chain connects TRBV19 to TRBJ2-5; D possibly corresponds to TRBD2 (6 bases). V lost 4 bases and J lost 2, with 8 bases in between. The CDR3 spans 13 residues. CDR1 is LNHDA and CDR2 is SQIVND in the germline V gene (reference sequence).